Following are 8 T cell receptor beta chains from one sample sequenced in a study of T cell responses to AZD1222 COVID-19 vaccine. Using immunoSEQ multiplex PCR, the repertoire was profiled, and TCRdb retains in-frame clones only, with some absent. Here the sample spans 150,000 or so clones, around 86% being singletons. This material consisted of peripheral blood, taken on day 0 of MenACWY control vaccination. These receptors originate from an adult in good health.

The chain uses TRBV29-1 and TRBJ1-2; TRBD1 is a possible D gene (6 bases). Trimming cost V 1 base and J 8 bases, with 11 bases left between them. The CDR3 has 12 amino acids. CDR1 and CDR2 from the germline V gene are SQVTM and ANQGSEA. The CDR3 spells CSVEVQGYGYTF. In DNA form, the CDR3 reads TGCAGCGTTGAAGTACAGGGTTACGGCTACACCTTC.

The gene calls are TRBV12-3 or TRBV12-4 and TRBJ1-1; D is perhaps TRBD1 (5 bases). CDR3 length equals 13 residues. Trimming cost V 5 bases and J 1 base, with 8 bases left between them. DNA for the CDR3: TGTGCCAGCAGTCCGGGGGAGAACACTGAAGCTTTCTTT. It yields the protein CASSPGENTEAFF.

J is TRBJ2-1 and V is TRBV10-2, with 7 bases lining up with TRBD1. The germline gives CDR1 WSHSY, CDR2 SAAADI. The CDR3 runs to 14 residues. Germline trimming cut 4 bases from V and 1 base from J; bases unmatched to any gene: 1. The CDR3 bases are TGCGCCAGCAGTGGGACAGGATCCTACAATGAGCAGTTCTTC. This gives the protein CASSGTGSYNEQFF.

This chain joins TRBV7-6 and TRBJ2-5; TRBD2 matches at 13 bases. The CDR3 spans 16 residues. V trimming: 4 bases; J trimming: 5 bases; junction bases outside the gene matches: 7. Germline CDR1 SGHVS, CDR2 FNYEAQ. CDR3 loop: CASSSLLTSGGETQYF. Here the CDR3 DNA reads TGTGCCAGCAGCTCACTTCTGACTAGCGGGGGGGAGACCCAGTACTTC. The full variable domain, completed using reference TRBV7-6 and TRBJ2-5, is GAGVSQSPRYKVTKRGQDVALRCDPISGHVSLYWYRQALGQGPEFLTYFNYEAQQDKSGLPNDRFSAERPEGSISTLTIQRTEQRDSAMYRCASSSLLTSGGETQYFGPGTRLLVL.

This chain uses TRBV19 with TRBJ2-1, with 10 positions matching TRBD2. CDR3 length: 15 residues. V shed 7 bases, J shed 8 bases, and the junction held 11 bases outside the gene matches. Germline assignment: CDR1 LNHDA and CDR2 SQIVND (reference sequence). The CDR3 DNA follows: TGTGCCAGTACCAGCGGGGGGGCTCTCTGGGATGAGCAGTTCTTC. Translated, it gives CASTSGGALWDEQFF.

This clone was recorded once. The chain is built from TRBV19 and TRBJ2-3; 8 positions agree with TRBD1. Germline trimming cut 7 bases from V and 1 base from J; bases unmatched to any gene: 10. The CDR3 is 16 residues long. Germline V CDR1 and CDR2: LNHDA, SQIVND (reference sequence). In DNA, the CDR3 is TGTGCCAGTACCCCGGCCGGGACAGGTCGCACAGATACGCAGTATTTT. Protein: CASTPAGTGRTDTQYF.

This clone was seen just once. This chain links TRBV9 with TRBJ2-3; D gene ambiguous. This CDR3 has 15 residues. CDR1 and CDR2 (germline): SGDLS, YYNGEE. Trimming left V 4 bases short and J 3 bases short, with 15 bases between. The CDR3 region is CASSTNPGPTDTQYF. The CDR3 nucleotides are TGTGCCAGCAGCACGAACCCTGGGCCGACAGATACGCAGTATTTT.

The chain links TRBV7-3 to TRBJ2-2; D gene uncertain. The V end was cut by 6 bases, the J end by 1 base, with 12 bases between. This CDR3 contains 15 residues. Per the germline V gene, CDR1 is SGHTA and CDR2 is FQGTGA. The CDR3 reads CASRGSGRNTGELFF. Written as DNA, the CDR3 is TGTGCCAGCAGAGGATCAGGTCGGAACACCGGGGAGCTGTTTTTT.